The 7 T cell receptor beta chains reported below all come from one sample, sequenced in a study of blood T cell repertoires in COVID-19. The protocol was immunoSEQ multiplex PCR, while the TCRdb copy is restricted to in-frame clones and leaves out a portion. The sample consists of 110,000 or so clones, more than 65% of them appearing once. Material for sequencing was peripheral blood. These TCRs come from a man aged 50 to 59 with acute or convalescent COVID-19.

This rearrangement joins TRBV4-1 to TRBJ2-7; 8 bases fit TRBD2. With V trimmed by 4 bases and J by 6 bases, 14 bases remained unmatched. The CDR3 spans 16 residues. CDR1 and CDR2 (germline): MGHRA, YSYEKL. For the CDR3, the DNA is TGCGCCAGCAGCCTCGATTCGGGAGGGGTTCCGCGCGAGCAGTACTTC. This encodes CASSLDSGGVPREQYF.

This sequence joins TRBV6-5 and TRBJ2-2, with 8 bases identical to TRBD1. The CDR3 runs 14 residues. V lost 5 bases, J lost 6 bases, and 5 bases stayed unmatched. Germline V CDR1 and CDR2: MNHEY, SVGAGI. CDR3 loop: CASSRQGFAGELFF. The CDR3 region has the DNA TGTGCCAGCAGTCGACAGGGGTTCGCCGGGGAGCTGTTTTTT.

The CDR3 DNA reads TGTGCCAGTAGTACACCTAGTCTAGCGGGGGGGCCTGCAGATACGCAGTATTTT. Translating it yields CASSTPSLAGGPADTQYF. The genes are TRBV19 and TRBJ2-3; 12 nucleotides agree with TRBD2. The germline CDR1 and CDR2 sequences are LNHDA and SQIVND (reference sequence). The CDR3 consists of 18 residues. V was pared by 4 bases and J by 4 bases, with 12 bases of the junction left unmatched.

The chain joins TRBV9 to TRBJ1-2; TRBD1 matches 11 bases. Germline lookup yields CDR1 SGDLS and CDR2 YYNGEE. The CDR3 is 15 residues long. V gave up 4 bases and J gave up 4 bases; unmatched junction bases: 6. This chain's CDR3 is CASSLGQGASYGYTF. The CDR3 coding sequence is TGTGCCAGCAGCTTAGGACAGGGGGCGAGCTATGGCTACACCTTC.

The chain joins TRBV6-5 to TRBJ1-3; TRBD1 is a possible D gene (5 bases). Germline V CDR1 and CDR2: MNHEY, SVGAGI. V lost 6 bases to trimming and J lost 4 bases, with 10 bases between them. CDR3 length: 13 amino acids. The CDR3 DNA sequence: TGTGCCAGCAGGCGGGGGACGGGAAACACCATATATTTT. Its protein product is CASRRGTGNTIYF.

This rearrangement joins TRBV6-5 to TRBJ1-2; 9 positions agree with TRBD1. The germline gives CDR1 MNHEY, CDR2 SVGAGI. CDR3 length equals 14 residues. J was trimmed by 5 bases and V by 7 bases; bases with no gene match: 8. The CDR3 spells CASTRTGAGYGYTF. CDR3 nucleotides: TGTGCCAGCACCAGGACAGGGGCGGGGTATGGCTACACCTTC.

This rearrangement joins TRBV6-5 to TRBJ2-5; D is possibly TRBD1 (5 bases). Germline CDR1 MNHEY, CDR2 SVGAGI. Trimming left V 2 bases short and J 2 bases short, with 9 bases between. The CDR3 covers 14 residues. CDR3 residues: CASSYRTSQETQYF. CDR3 sequence (DNA): TGTGCCAGCAGTTACCGGACATCACAAGAGACCCAGTACTTC.